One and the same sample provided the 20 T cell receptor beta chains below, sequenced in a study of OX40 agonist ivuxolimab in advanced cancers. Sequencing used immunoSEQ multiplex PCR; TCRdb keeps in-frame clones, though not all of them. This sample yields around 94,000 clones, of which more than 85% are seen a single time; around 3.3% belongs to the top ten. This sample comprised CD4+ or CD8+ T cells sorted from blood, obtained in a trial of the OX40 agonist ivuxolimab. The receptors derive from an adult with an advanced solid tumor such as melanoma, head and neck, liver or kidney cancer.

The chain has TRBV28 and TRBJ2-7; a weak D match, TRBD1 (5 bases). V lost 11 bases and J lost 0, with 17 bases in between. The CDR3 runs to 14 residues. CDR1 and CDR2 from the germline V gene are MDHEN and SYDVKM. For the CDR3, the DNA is TGTGCCGTAGGGGATGCTAAGAGCTCCTACGAGCAGTACTTC. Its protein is CAVGDAKSSYEQYF.

CDR3 sequence: CASTPEGAGAKNIQYF. Here the CDR3 DNA reads TGTGCCAGTACCCCGGAGGGGGCAGGGGCCAAAAACATTCAGTACTTC. This chain connects TRBV19 to TRBJ2-4, with D maybe TRBD1 (7 bases). The CDR3 is made up of 16 amino acids. Trimming cost V 7 bases and J 1 base, with 17 bases left between them. CDR1 LNHDA and CDR2 SQIVND come from the germline V gene (reference sequence).

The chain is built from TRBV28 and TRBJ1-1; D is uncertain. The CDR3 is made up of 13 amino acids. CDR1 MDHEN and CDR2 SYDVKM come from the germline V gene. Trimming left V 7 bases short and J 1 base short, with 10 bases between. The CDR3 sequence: CASTIIGNTEAFF. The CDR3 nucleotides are TGTGCCAGCACTATAATTGGGAACACTGAAGCTTTCTTT.

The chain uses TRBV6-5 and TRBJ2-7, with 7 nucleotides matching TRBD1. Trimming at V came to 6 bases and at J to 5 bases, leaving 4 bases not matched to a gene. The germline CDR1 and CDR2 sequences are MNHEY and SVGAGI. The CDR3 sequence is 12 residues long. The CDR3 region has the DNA TGTGCCAGCAGCAGCGACAGGGACGAGCAGTACTTC. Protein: CASSSDRDEQYF.

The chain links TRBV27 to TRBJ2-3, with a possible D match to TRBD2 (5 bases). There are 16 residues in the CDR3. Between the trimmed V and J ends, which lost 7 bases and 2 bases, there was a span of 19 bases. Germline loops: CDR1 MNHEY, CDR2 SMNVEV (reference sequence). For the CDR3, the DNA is TGTGCCAGCAACCCGGAGGTGGGATCTGACACAGATACGCAGTATTTT. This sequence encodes CASNPEVGSDTDTQYF.

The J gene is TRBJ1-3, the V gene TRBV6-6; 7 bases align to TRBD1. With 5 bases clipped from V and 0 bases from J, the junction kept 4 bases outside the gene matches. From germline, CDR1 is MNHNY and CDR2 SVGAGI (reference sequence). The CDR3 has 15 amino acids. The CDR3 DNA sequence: TGTGCCAGCAGTCCGGGGGACAGCTCTGGAAACACCATATATTTT. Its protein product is CASSPGDSSGNTIYF.

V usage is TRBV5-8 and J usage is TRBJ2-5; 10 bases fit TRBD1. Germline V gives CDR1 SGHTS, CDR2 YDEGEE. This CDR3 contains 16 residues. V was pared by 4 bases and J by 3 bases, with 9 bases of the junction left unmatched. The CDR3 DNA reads TGTGCCAGCAGCCCTGGACAGGGGGGCGTGGAAGAGACCCAGTACTTC. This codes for CASSPGQGGVEETQYF.

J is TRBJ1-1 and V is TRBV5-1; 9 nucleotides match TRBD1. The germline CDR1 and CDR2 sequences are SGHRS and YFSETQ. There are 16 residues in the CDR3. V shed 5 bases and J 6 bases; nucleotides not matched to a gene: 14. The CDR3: CASRPLHLDRGSEAFF. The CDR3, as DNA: TGCGCCAGCAGACCCCTTCACTTGGACAGGGGATCTGAAGCTTTCTTT. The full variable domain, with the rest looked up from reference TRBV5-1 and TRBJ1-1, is KAGVTQTPRYLIKTRGQQVTLSCSPISGHRSVSWYQQTPGQGLQFLFEYFSETQRNKGNFPGRFSGRQFSNSRSEMNVSTLELGDSALYLCASRPLHLDRGSEAFFGQGTRLTVV.

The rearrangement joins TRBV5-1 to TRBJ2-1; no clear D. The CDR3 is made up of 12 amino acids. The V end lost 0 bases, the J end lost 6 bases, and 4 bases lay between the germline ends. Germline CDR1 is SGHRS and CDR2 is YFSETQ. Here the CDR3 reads CASSLVVNEQFF. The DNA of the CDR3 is TGCGCCAGCAGCTTGGTTGTCAATGAGCAGTTCTTC.

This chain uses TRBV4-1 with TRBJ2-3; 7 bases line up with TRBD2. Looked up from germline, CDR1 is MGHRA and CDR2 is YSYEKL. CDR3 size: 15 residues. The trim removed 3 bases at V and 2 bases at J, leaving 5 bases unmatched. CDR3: CASSQLAGHTDTQYF. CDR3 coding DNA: TGCGCCAGCAGCCAGTTAGCGGGCCACACAGATACGCAGTATTTT.

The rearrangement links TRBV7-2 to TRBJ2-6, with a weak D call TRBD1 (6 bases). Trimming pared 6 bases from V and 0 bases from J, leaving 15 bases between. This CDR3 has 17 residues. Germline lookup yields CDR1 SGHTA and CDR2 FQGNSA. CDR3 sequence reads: CASRSSTGNSGANVLTF. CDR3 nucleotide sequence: TGTGCCAGCAGATCGTCCACAGGGAACTCTGGGGCCAACGTCCTGACTTTC.

The DNA for the CDR3 is TGTGCCAGCAGACTACAGGGGTCAAACTATGGCTACACCTTC. Its protein is CASRLQGSNYGYTF. This rearrangement joins TRBV27 to TRBJ1-2; TRBD1 aligns across 7 bases. The CDR3 sequence is 14 residues long. Germline CDR1 is MNHEY and CDR2 is SMNVEV (reference sequence). V lost 6 bases and J lost 2; bases outside the gene matches: 6.

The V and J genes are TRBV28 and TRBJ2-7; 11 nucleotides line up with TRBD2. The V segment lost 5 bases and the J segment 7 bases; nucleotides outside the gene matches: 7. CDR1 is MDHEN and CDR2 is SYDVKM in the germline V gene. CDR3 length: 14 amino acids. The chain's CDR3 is CASSPELAGEEQYF. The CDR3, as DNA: TGTGCCAGCAGTCCTGAACTAGCGGGAGAAGAGCAGTACTTC.

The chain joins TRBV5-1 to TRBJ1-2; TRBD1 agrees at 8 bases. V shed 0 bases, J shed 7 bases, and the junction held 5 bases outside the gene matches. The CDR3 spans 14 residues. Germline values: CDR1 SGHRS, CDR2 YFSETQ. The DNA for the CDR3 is TGCGCCAGCAGCTTGGGCAGGGGGCAGACTGGCTACACCTTC. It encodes CASSLGRGQTGYTF.

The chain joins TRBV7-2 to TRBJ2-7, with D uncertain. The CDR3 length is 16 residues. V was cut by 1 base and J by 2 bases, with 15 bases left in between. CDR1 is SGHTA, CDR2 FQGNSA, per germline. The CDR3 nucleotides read TGTGCCAGCAGCTTAGTTGGCCGGCCGGCTGCCTACGAGCAGTACTTC. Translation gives CASSLVGRPAAYEQYF. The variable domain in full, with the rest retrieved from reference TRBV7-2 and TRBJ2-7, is GAGVSQSPSNKVTEKGKDVELRCDPISGHTALYWYRQSLGQGLEFLIYFQGNSAPDKSGLPSDRFSAERTGGSVSTLTIQRTQQEDSAVYLCASSLVGRPAAYEQYFGPGTRLTVT.

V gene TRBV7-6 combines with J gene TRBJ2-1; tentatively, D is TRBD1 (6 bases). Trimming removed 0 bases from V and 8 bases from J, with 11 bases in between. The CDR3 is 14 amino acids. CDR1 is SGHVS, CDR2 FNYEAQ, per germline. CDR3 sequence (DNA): TGTGCCAGCAGCTTAGCGGGACCAGGGGATGAGCAGTTCTTC. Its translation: CASSLAGPGDEQFF.

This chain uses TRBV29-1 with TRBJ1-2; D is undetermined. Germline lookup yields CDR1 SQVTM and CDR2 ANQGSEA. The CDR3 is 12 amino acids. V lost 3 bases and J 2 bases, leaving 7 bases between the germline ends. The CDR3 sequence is CSVDGTNYGYTF. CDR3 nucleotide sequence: TGCAGCGTTGATGGTACCAACTATGGCTACACCTTC.

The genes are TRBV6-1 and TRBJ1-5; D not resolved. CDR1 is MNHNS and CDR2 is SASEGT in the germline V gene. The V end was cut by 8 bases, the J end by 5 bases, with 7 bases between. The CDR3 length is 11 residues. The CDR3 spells CASGDDQPQHF. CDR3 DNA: TGTGCCAGCGGAGATGATCAGCCCCAGCATTTT.

CDR3 loop: CASSLAQTGGRGNTEAFF. The CDR3 bases are TGTGCCAGCAGCTTAGCCCAAACAGGGGGCCGGGGGAACACTGAAGCTTTCTTT. The gene calls are TRBV13 and TRBJ1-1, with 9 nucleotides matching TRBD1. The CDR3 covers 18 residues. CDR1 is PRHDT and CDR2 is FYEKMQ in the germline V gene (reference sequence). V trimming: 1 base; J trimming: 1 base; junction bases outside the gene matches: 10.

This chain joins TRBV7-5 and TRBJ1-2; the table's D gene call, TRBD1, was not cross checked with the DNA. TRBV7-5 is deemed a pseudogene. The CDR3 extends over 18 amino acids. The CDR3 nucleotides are TGTGCCAGAAGCTTGCGGTGGGGACAGCGCATTTCTAACTATGGCTACACCTTC. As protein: CARSLRWGQRISNYGYTF.